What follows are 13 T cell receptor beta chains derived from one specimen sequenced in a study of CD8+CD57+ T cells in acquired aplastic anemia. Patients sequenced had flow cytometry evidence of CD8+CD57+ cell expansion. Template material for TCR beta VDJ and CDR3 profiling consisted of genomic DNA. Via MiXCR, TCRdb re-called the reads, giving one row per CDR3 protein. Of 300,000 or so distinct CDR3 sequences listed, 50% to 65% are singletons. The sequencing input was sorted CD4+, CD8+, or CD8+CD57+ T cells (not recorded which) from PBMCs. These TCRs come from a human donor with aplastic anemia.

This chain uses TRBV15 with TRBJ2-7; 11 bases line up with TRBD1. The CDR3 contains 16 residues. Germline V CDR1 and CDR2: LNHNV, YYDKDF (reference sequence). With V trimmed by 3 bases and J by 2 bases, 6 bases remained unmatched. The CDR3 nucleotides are TGTGCCACCAGCAGGGACAGGGGGCGATCAACCTACGAGCAGTACTTC. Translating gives CATSRDRGRSTYEQYF. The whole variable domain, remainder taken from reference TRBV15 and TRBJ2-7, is DAMVIQNPRYQVTQFGKPVTLSCSQTLNHNVMYWYQQKSSQAPKLLFHYYDKDFNNEADTPDNFQSRRPNTSFCFLDIRSPGLGDTAMYLCATSRDRGRSTYEQYFGPGTRLTVT.

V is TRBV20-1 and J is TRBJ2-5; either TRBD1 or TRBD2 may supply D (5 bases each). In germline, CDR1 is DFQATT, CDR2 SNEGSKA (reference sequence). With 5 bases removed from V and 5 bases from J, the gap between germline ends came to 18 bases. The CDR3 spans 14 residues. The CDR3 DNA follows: TGCAGTGCTTCGCCCGACCAGGGAGAGGAGACCCAGTACTTC. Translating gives CSASPDQGEETQYF.

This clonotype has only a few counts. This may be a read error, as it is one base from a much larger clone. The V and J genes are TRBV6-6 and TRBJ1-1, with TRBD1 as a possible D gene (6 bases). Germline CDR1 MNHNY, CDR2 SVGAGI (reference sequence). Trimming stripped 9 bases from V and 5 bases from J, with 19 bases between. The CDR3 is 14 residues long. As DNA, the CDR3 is TGTGCCAGTCAAAAAGAGGGACAACCAACTGAAGCTTTCTTT. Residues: CASQKEGQPTEAFF.

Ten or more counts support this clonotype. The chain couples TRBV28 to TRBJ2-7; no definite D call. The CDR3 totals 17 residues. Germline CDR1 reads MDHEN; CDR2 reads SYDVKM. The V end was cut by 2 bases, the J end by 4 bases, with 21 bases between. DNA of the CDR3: TGTGCCAGCAGTTTACGAGGTCGGATCTTTGGGTTTTACGAGCAGTACTTC. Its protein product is CASSLRGRIFGFYEQYF.

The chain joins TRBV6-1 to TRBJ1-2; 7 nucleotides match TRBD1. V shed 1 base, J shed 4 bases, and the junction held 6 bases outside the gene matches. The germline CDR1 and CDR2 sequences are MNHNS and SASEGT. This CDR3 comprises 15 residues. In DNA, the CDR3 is TGTGCCAGCAGTGAAGATGGGACAGAGTCCTATGGCTACACCTTC. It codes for CASSEDGTESYGYTF.

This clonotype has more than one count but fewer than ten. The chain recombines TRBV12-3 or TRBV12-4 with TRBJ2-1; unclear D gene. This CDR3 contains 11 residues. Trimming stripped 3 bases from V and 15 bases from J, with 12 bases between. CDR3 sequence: CASSLDRAWFF. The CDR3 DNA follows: TGTGCCAGCAGTTTGGATCGCGCATGGTTCTTC.

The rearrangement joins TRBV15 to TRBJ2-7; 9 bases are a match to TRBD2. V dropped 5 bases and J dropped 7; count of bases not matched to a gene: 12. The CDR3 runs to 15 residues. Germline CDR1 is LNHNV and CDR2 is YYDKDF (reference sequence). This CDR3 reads CATSPRAGGPGEQYF. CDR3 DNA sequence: TGTGCCACCAGCCCACGGGCGGGGGGGCCGGGGGAGCAGTACTTC.

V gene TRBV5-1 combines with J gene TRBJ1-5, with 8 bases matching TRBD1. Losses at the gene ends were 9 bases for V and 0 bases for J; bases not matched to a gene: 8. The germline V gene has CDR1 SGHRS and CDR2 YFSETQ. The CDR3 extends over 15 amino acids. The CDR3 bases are TGCGCCATTAGACAGGGGAAATTTAGCAATCAGCCCCAGCATTTT. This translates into CAIRQGKFSNQPQHF.

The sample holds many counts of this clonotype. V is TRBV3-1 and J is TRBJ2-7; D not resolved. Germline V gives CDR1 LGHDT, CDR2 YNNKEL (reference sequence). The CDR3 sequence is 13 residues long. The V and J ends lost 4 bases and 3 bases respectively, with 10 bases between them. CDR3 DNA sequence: TGTGCCAGCAGCCGAACAGAGAACTACGAGCAGTACTTC. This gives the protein CASSRTENYEQYF.

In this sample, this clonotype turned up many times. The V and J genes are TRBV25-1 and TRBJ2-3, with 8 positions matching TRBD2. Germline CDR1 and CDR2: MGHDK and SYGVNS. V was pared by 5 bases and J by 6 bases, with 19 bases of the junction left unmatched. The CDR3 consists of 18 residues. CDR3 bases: TGTGCCAGCAGTCCGCGGTGGGGGGTACCGGGAGGGGCGGATACGCAGTATTTT. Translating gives CASSPRWGVPGGADTQYF.

The CDR3 nucleotides read TGTGCCATCAGTAAGGGACTAGCGGAAGGGGAGACCCAGTACTTC. Protein sequence: CAISKGLAEGETQYF. The chain joins TRBV10-3 to TRBJ2-5; 11 nucleotides line up with TRBD2. With 5 bases clipped from V and 5 bases from J, the junction kept 7 bases outside the gene matches. Germline CDR1 and CDR2: ENHRY and SYGVKD. The CDR3 length is 15 residues.

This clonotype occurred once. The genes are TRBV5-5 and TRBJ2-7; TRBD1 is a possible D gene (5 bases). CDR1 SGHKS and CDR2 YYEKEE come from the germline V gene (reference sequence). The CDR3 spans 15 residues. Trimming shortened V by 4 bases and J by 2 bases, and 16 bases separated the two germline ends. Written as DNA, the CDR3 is TGTGCCAGCAGCAAAGACAGCACCGTAACCTACGAGCAGTACTTC. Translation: CASSKDSTVTYEQYF.

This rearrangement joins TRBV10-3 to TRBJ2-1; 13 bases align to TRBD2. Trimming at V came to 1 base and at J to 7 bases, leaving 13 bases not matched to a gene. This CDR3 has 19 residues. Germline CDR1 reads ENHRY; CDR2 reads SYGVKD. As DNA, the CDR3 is TGTGCCATCAGTGAGTTCATGTTGTTCGGGACTAGCGGGATTAATGAGCAGTTCTTC. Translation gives CAISEFMLFGTSGINEQFF.